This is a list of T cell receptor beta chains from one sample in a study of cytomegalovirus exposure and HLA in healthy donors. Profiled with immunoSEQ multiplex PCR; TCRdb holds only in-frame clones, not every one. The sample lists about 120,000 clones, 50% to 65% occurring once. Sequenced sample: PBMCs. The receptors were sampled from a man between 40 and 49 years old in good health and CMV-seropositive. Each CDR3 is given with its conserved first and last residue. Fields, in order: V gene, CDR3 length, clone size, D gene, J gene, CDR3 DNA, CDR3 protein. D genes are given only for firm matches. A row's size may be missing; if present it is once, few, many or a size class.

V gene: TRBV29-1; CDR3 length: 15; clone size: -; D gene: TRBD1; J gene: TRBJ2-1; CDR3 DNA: TGCAGCGCCCCAGGGGGCCCGAGCTCCTACAATGAGCAGTTCTTC; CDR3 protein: CSAPGGPSSYNEQFF
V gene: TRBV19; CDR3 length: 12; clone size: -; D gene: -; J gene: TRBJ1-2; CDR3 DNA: TGTGCCACAACCGACAGTAACTATGGCTACACCTTC; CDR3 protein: CATTDSNYGYTF
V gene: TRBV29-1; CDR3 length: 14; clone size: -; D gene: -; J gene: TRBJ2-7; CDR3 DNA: TGCAGCGTTGCTCGGGCAGGGGGGAGGTACGAGCAGTACTTC; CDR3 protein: CSVARAGGRYEQYF
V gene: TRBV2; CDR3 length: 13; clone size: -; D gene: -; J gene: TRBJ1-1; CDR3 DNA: TGTGCCAGCACTAGGGCCGGGGACACTGAAGCTTTCTTT; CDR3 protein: CASTRAGDTEAFF
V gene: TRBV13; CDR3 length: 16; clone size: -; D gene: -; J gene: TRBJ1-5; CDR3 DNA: TGTGCCAGCAGCTTTGGGGCCTTGGGTCGGAATCAGCCCCAGCATTTT; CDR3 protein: CASSFGALGRNQPQHF
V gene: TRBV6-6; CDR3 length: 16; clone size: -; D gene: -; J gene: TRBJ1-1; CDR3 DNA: TGTGCCAGCAGTTACTCCCTGGACAGCCTGAACACTGAAGCTTTCTTT; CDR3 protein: CASSYSLDSLNTEAFF
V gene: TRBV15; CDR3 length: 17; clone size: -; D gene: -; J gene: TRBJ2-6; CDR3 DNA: TGTGCCACCAGCAGAGCAGTCTCCAGCTCTGGGGCCAACGTCCTGACTTTC; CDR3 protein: CATSRAVSSSGANVLTF
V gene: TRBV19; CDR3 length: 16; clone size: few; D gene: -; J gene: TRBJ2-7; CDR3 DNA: TGTGCCAGTAGTTCGGGGACCCCATCCAGGGGCTACGAGCAGTACTTC; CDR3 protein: CASSSGTPSRGYEQYF
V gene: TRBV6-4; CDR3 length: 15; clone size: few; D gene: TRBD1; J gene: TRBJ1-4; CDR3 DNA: TGTGCCAGCAGTGAACAGGGGGCCGCTAATGAAAAACTGTTTTTT; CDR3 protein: CASSEQGAANEKLFF
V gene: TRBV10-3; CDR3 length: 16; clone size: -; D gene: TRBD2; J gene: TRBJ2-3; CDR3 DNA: TGTGCCATCAGTGAGGGTAGACTAGCGGACACAGATACGCAGTATTTT; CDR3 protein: CAISEGRLADTDTQYF
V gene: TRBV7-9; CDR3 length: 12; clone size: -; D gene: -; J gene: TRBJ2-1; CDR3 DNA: TGTGCCAGCAGGGACAGATACAATGAGCAGTTCTTC; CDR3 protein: CASRDRYNEQFF
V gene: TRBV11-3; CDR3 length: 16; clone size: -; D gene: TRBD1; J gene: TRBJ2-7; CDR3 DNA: TGTGCCAGCAGCTTTGGGCAGGGGGCTCCGAACGACGAGCAGTACTTC; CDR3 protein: CASSFGQGAPNDEQYF
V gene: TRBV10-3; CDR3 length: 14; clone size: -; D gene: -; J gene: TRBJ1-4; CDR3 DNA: TGTGCCATCAGTGACGTGTCGGGGGATGAAAAACTGTTTTTT; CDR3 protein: CAISDVSGDEKLFF
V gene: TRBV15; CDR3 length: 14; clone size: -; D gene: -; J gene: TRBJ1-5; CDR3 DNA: TGTGCCACCAGCAGGTCACCTAAAGATCAGCCCCAGCATTTT; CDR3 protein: CATSRSPKDQPQHF
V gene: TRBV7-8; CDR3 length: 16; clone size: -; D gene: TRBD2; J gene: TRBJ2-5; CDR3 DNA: TGTGCCAGCAGCTCCGGGACTAGCGGGAGGGCCGAGACCCAGTACTTC; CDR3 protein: CASSSGTSGRAETQYF
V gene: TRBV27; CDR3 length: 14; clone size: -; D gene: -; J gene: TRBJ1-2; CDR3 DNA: TGTGCCAGCAGTTCCCCGGGGAGGACCTATGGCTACACCTTC; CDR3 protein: CASSSPGRTYGYTF
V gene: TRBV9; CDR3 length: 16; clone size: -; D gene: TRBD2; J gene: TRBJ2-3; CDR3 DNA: TGTGCCAGCAGCGTGGCTAGCGGGTACACCACAGATACGCAGTATTTT; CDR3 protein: CASSVASGYTTDTQYF
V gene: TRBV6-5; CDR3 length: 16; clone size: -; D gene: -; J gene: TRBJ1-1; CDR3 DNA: TGTGCCAGCAGTTACTCTACGACGACTAGCAGCCAGGAAGCTTTCTTT; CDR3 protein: CASSYSTTTSSQEAFF
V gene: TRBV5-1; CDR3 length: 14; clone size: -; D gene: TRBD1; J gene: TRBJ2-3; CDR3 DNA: TGCGCCAGCAGAGGGGGCCGGAACACAGATACGCAGTATTTT; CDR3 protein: CASRGGRNTDTQYF
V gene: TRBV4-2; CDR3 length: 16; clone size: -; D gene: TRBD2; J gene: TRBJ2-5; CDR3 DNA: TGTGCCAGCAGCCAGGACCCTTTAGCGGGACAAGAGACCCAGTACTTC; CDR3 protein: CASSQDPLAGQETQYF